These 14 T cell receptor beta chains were all obtained from the same sample, sequenced in a study of T cells in localized non-small cell lung cancer. The method was immunoSEQ multiplex PCR; TCRdb's version includes in-frame clones alone and lacks a portion of them. The table lists around 40,000 clones, approximately 83% of them singletons. Sequences were derived from PBMCs, sampled before any cancer treatment. The receptors were sampled from a man aged 40-75 years with stage II lung adenocarcinoma.

The V and J genes are TRBV19 and TRBJ1-1; 7 nucleotides line up with TRBD1. The trim removed 7 bases at V and 0 bases at J, leaving 5 bases unmatched. The CDR3 contains 14 residues. CDR1 LNHDA and CDR2 SQIVND come from the germline V gene (reference sequence). The CDR3 protein is CASIDRVVNTEAFF. Here the CDR3 DNA reads TGTGCCAGTATCGACAGGGTCGTGAACACTGAAGCTTTCTTT.

This clone was seen once. The chain is built from TRBV5-1 and TRBJ2-1; a weak D match, TRBD2 (6 bases). Germline loops: CDR1 SGHRS, CDR2 YFSETQ. The CDR3 sequence is 15 residues long. V gave up 4 bases and J gave up 3 bases, with 14 bases separating them. CDR3 loop: CASSLRAGFYNEQFF. The CDR3 coding sequence is TGCGCCAGCAGCCTACGGGCGGGGTTCTACAATGAGCAGTTCTTC.

The chain carries TRBV2 and TRBJ1-2, with 9 bases aligning to TRBD1. Looked up from germline, CDR1 is SNHLY and CDR2 is FYNNEI. This CDR3 has 16 amino acids. V gave up 4 bases and J gave up 5 bases; unmatched junction bases: 11. DNA for the CDR3: TGTGCCAGCAGTGCGTCACAGGGGGCGGCAGGGTATGGCTACACCTTC. Translating gives CASSASQGAAGYGYTF.

This clone was found a few times. The chain employs TRBV11-2 and TRBJ2-4, with 9 positions matching TRBD2. In germline, CDR1 is SGHAT, CDR2 FQNNGV. The J segment lost 8 bases and the V segment lost 5 bases, leaving 10 bases of the junction unmatched. The CDR3 length is 15 residues. The CDR3 is CASSTAGGLGDIQYF. Written as DNA, the CDR3 is TGTGCCAGCAGCACAGCGGGGGGCCTGGGTGACATTCAGTACTTC.

The V and J genes are TRBV5-1 and TRBJ2-3; TRBD1 agrees at 7 bases. Germline loops: CDR1 SGHRS, CDR2 YFSETQ. The CDR3 extends over 16 amino acids. J gave up 5 bases and V 1 base, and 10 bases lay outside the gene matches. In DNA, the CDR3 is TGCGCCAGCAGCTTGCTTAACAGGGGCGAAGGAGATACGCAGTATTTT. Translation gives CASSLLNRGEGDTQYF.

The chain uses TRBV28 and TRBJ2-1; D tentatively fits TRBD1 or TRBD2 (5 bases each). The length of the CDR3 is 15 residues. V was cut by 3 bases and J by 7 bases, with 16 bases left in between. CDR1 MDHEN and CDR2 SYDVKM come from the germline V gene. This chain's CDR3 is CASSLGWVWGNEQFF. CDR3 bases: TGTGCCAGCAGTTTGGGCTGGGTCTGGGGGAATGAGCAGTTCTTC.

The rearrangement links TRBV2 to TRBJ1-3; D may be TRBD1 (5 bases). The CDR3 covers 14 residues. Per germline, CDR1 SNHLY and CDR2 FYNNEI. V was pared by 9 bases and J by 0 bases, with 12 bases between. CDR3: CASTQASSGNTIYF. The CDR3 nucleotides are TGTGCCAGTACACAGGCTAGCTCTGGAAACACCATATATTTT.

This clone occurred once. V is TRBV7-2 and J is TRBJ1-1; D is unclear. Per germline, CDR1 SGHTA and CDR2 FQGNSA. V was trimmed by 5 bases and J by 2 bases, leaving 9 bases between them. The length of the CDR3 is 13 residues. The CDR3 bases are TGTGCCAGCAGCCTACAGAGAAACACTGAAGCTTTCTTT. It specifies CASSLQRNTEAFF.

The chain employs TRBV7-2 and TRBJ2-5, with D possibly being TRBD1 (5 bases). Deletions cut 2 bases from V and 0 bases from J, with 10 bases between. CDR1 is SGHTA, CDR2 FQGNSA, per germline. The CDR3 loop spans 15 amino acids. The CDR3 bases are TGTGCCAGCAGCTTAACGGCAGGGTACCAAGAGACCCAGTACTTC. This translates into CASSLTAGYQETQYF.

Note on this clone: Mismatch with germline at one junction end may stem from a read error. V usage is TRBV7-7 and J usage is TRBJ2-1, with TRBD2 identical over 7 bases. Germline V gene data show CDR1 as SSHAT and CDR2 as FNYEAQ (reference sequence). The CDR3 covers 14 residues. CDR3 loop: CASSLGAGLDEQFF. In DNA, the CDR3 is TGTGCTAGCAGCTTAGGAGCGGGGTTGGATGAGCAGTTCTTC.

CDR3 DNA: TGTGCCAGCAGCATCGGACTAGCGGGGACCTACGAGCAGTACTTC. Translated, it gives CASSIGLAGTYEQYF. The V gene is TRBV7-9, the J gene TRBJ2-7; 12 bases agree with TRBD2. Germline trimming cut 5 bases from V and 2 bases from J; bases unmatched to any gene: 4. The CDR3 runs to 15 residues. Germline values: CDR1 SEHNR, CDR2 FQNEAQ (reference sequence).

The rearrangement links TRBV5-1 to TRBJ2-3, with no clear D. The CDR3 loop spans 16 amino acids. The germline V gene has CDR1 SGHRS and CDR2 YFSETQ. V lost 4 bases, J lost 0 bases, and 15 bases lay in between. Here the CDR3 DNA reads TGCGCCAGCAGCCCGCGGCCCGCCAGGAGCACAGATACGCAGTATTTT. It encodes CASSPRPARSTDTQYF.

The CDR3 protein is CASSEGKGNQPQHF. Here the CDR3 DNA reads TGTGCCAGCAGTGAGGGTAAGGGCAATCAGCCCCAGCATTTT. This chain joins TRBV6-5 and TRBJ1-5; no definite D call. CDR1 and CDR2 (germline): MNHEY, SVGAGI. V dropped 5 bases and J dropped 2 bases, with 10 bases sitting between them. The CDR3 sequence is 14 residues long.

The V gene is TRBV5-1, the J gene TRBJ1-1, with 7 bases matching TRBD1. The CDR3 loop spans 14 amino acids. Trimming at V came to 3 bases and at J to 0 bases, leaving 2 bases not matched to a gene. Germline V lookup: CDR1 SGHRS, CDR2 YFSETQ. CDR3 coding DNA: TGCGCCAGCAGCTCGGGACAGATGAACACTGAAGCTTTCTTT. This translates into CASSSGQMNTEAFF.